The count of the clone carrying this T cell receptor (beta chain) is one. Primers: 60 Vbeta forward and 13 Jbeta reverse. Measured with immunoSEQ multiplex PCR; TCRdb has only the in-frame clones, and not every one. Of roughly 100,000 clones listed, roughly 85% are singletons. The study sampled nominally healthy donors, though unrecorded immune exposures were likely. This entry belongs to a study of cytomegalovirus exposure and HLA in healthy donors. The CDR3 runs 15 residues. The germline V gene has CDR1 LNHDA and CDR2 SQIVND (reference sequence). V lost 6 bases to trimming and J lost 1 base; unmatched junction nucleotides: 5.

The V gene is TRBV19, the J gene TRBJ2-3; TRBD2 matches 9 bases. What was sequenced was PBMCs. The clonotype comes from a man aged 60 to 75 in good health and CMV-seropositive. This CDR3 is CASRGLAGGTDTQYF. The CDR3 DNA is TGTGCCAGTAGGGGCTTAGCGGGGGGCACAGATACGCAGTATTTT.